A selection of T cell receptor beta chains follows, all from one sample in a study of T cells after yellow fever vaccination. TCRdb used MiXCR to reprocess the 5' RACE reads, holding one entry per CDR3 protein. Of about 340,000 distinct CDR3 sequences listed, 12% are singletons. This material consisted of CD4+ T cells sorted from PBMCs, taken 15 days after the yellow fever booster vaccination. Every receptor here comes from a man between 18 and 29 years old who received the YFV17D yellow fever vaccine. The CDR3 runs from the conserved cysteine through the conserved F or W. Each record gives: clone size, J gene, CDR3 length, V gene, CDR3 protein. Only some rows state a clone size, as once, few, many or a class for expanded clones.

few	TRBJ1-6	15	TRBV18	CASSLASLGVSPLHF
NA	TRBJ1-2	13	TRBV6-1	CASRSDRGRGYTF
few	TRBJ1-2	14	TRBV3-1	CASSLRETVDGYTF
NA	TRBJ1-1	15	TRBV7-9	CASSTQQGANTEAFF
NA	TRBJ2-2	15	TRBV4-1	CASSQEPAVTGELFF
NA	TRBJ2-5	15	TRBV4-2	CASSPYLGAQETQYF
once	TRBJ2-5	17	TRBV7-2	CASSLEFGLAGEETQYF
NA	TRBJ1-5	16	TRBV12-3/TRBV12-4	CASSLYGFAGNQPQHF
many	TRBJ2-1	16	TRBV6-1	CASSHGGGFTYNEQFF
once	TRBJ2-2	14	TRBV7-2	CASSLVPADGELFF
few	TRBJ1-2	13	TRBV25-1	CASSEWDRVSYTF
NA	TRBJ1-6	12	TRBV12-3/TRBV12-4	CASSFRVSPLNF
NA	TRBJ2-1	13	TRBV6-2/TRBV6-3	CASRRDSYNEQFF
few	TRBJ2-1	17	TRBV27	CASKERAPSFLYNEQFF
NA	TRBJ2-5	12	TRBV29-1	CSVEKGVETQYF
NA	TRBJ2-3	19	TRBV4-3	CASSQDPPFLAGGTDTQYF
NA	TRBJ1-1	12	TRBV24-1	CATRQGNTEAFF
few	TRBJ1-3	13	TRBV3-1	CASSQDAGNTIYF
many	TRBJ2-3	16	TRBV7-2	CASSGTSGGARDTQYF
few	TRBJ2-7	15	TRBV5-1	CASSSGGADPYEQYF
few	TRBJ1-6	19	TRBV7-2	CASSSTGVRGWAYNSPLHF
many	TRBJ2-3	14	TRBV6-5	CASSYEGTTDTQYF
NA	TRBJ1-1	13	TRBV20-1	CSARDFRTVEAFF
few	TRBJ2-5	16	TRBV7-2	CASSPRSGWYQETQYF
NA	TRBJ1-4	13	TRBV10-1	CASTQGPGEKLFF
many	TRBJ1-6	15	TRBV7-2	CASSLAPGSYSPLHF
few	TRBJ1-3	14	TRBV11-2	CASSSPGQGNTIYF
NA	TRBJ1-6	13	TRBV5-5	CASSGETNSPLHF
few	TRBJ2-4	14	TRBV5-5	CASSLWDRPNIQYF
NA	TRBJ2-1	12	TRBV4-1	CASSQVVDEQFF
NA	TRBJ2-1	14	TRBV10-1	CASSSQGISNEQFF
many	TRBJ2-3	15	TRBV7-2	CASSGAGHTMDTQYF
few	TRBJ2-7	16	TRBV18	CASSPYRGQSSYEQYF
many	TRBJ2-7	15	TRBV4-3	CASSQDNRQVYEQYF
many	TRBJ2-7	16	TRBV4-1	CASSQERGGFPYEQYF
NA	TRBJ1-5	18	TRBV6-5	CASRRWGQGRVENQPQHF
NA	TRBJ1-1	14	TRBV6-5	CASRRDRGIPEAFF
many	TRBJ1-3	16	TRBV10-3	CAIGGRQGPSGNTIYF
NA	TRBJ1-4	16	TRBV12-3/TRBV12-4	CASSGSSRGPNEKLYF
few	TRBJ2-3	16	TRBV4-3	CASSQDRKLAGDTQYF
many	TRBJ1-6	14	TRBV4-3	CASKGDRFESPLHF
NA	TRBJ2-3	16	TRBV27	CASSFPDRYSTDTQYF
NA	TRBJ1-2	14	TRBV12-3/TRBV12-4	CASNPLSGAYGYTF
NA	TRBJ1-2	15	TRBV20-1	CSAKGGTGRISGYTF
NA	TRBJ1-6	13	TRBV7-3	CASSVGGSSALHF
many	TRBJ2-3	14	TRBV7-6	CASMSYQKADTQYF
few	TRBJ2-5	16	TRBV7-7	CASSPTSGGAYETQYF
few	TRBJ1-1	12	TRBV5-6	CASSSRWTEAFF
NA	TRBJ1-6	16	TRBV5-1	CASSLGPSRSNSPLHF
NA	TRBJ2-5	15	TRBV5-4	CASSLLAGQGETQYF
NA	TRBJ2-7	15	TRBV4-3	CASSQASTSYYEQYF
NA	TRBJ1-1	13	TRBV6-5	CASSYVRGLQSVF
many	TRBJ2-7	13	TRBV7-8	CASSIRQGQEQYF
few	TRBJ2-3	13	TRBV5-6	CAGGTYRTDTQYF
few	TRBJ2-7	11	TRBV20-1	CSASQGYEQYF
many	TRBJ2-1	14	TRBV7-8	CASSLDGLYNEQFF
NA	TRBJ2-3	16	TRBV5-1	CASSPNPQGATDTQYF